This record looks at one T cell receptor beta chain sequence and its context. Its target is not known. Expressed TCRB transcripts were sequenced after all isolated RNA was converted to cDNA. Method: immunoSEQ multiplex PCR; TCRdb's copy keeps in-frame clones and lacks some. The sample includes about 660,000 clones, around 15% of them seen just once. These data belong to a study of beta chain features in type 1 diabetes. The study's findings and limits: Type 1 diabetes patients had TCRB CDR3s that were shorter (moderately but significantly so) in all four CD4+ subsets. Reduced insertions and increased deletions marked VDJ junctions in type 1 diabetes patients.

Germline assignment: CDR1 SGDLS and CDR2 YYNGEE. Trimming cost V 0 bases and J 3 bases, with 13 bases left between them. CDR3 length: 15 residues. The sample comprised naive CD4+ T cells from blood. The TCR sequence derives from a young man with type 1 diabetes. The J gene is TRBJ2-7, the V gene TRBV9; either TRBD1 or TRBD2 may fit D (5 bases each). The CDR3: CASSVAGAEIYEQYF. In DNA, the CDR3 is TGTGCCAGCAGCGTAGCCGGGGCTGAGATCTACGAGCAGTACTTC.